The sequence of this TCR beta chain was determined in a study of blood T cell repertoires in COVID-19. Clones were sequenced by immunoSEQ multiplex PCR, and TCRdb holds only the in-frame ones, with some missing. The sample lists a few hundred thousand clones; about four fifths were seen once. Germline loops: CDR1 SGHAT, CDR2 FQNNGV. The CDR3 is 15 amino acids. V dropped 4 bases and J dropped 4; count of bases not matched to a gene: 3. The study recruited people aged roughly 18 to 100 years across around 24 US areas. Before being deemed recovered, Cohort 3 donors had two negative PCRs, clearance, or symptom resolution.

The sequence was collected from a woman in her forties who had recovered from COVID-19. The chain uses TRBV11-2 and TRBJ2-2; 10 bases align to TRBD2. What was sequenced was PBMCs or T cells enriched from blood (not recorded which). CDR3 DNA sequence: TGTGCCAGCAGCTCCCTAGCGGGAGCCACCGGGGAGCTGTTTTTT. Its protein product is CASSSLAGATGELFF.